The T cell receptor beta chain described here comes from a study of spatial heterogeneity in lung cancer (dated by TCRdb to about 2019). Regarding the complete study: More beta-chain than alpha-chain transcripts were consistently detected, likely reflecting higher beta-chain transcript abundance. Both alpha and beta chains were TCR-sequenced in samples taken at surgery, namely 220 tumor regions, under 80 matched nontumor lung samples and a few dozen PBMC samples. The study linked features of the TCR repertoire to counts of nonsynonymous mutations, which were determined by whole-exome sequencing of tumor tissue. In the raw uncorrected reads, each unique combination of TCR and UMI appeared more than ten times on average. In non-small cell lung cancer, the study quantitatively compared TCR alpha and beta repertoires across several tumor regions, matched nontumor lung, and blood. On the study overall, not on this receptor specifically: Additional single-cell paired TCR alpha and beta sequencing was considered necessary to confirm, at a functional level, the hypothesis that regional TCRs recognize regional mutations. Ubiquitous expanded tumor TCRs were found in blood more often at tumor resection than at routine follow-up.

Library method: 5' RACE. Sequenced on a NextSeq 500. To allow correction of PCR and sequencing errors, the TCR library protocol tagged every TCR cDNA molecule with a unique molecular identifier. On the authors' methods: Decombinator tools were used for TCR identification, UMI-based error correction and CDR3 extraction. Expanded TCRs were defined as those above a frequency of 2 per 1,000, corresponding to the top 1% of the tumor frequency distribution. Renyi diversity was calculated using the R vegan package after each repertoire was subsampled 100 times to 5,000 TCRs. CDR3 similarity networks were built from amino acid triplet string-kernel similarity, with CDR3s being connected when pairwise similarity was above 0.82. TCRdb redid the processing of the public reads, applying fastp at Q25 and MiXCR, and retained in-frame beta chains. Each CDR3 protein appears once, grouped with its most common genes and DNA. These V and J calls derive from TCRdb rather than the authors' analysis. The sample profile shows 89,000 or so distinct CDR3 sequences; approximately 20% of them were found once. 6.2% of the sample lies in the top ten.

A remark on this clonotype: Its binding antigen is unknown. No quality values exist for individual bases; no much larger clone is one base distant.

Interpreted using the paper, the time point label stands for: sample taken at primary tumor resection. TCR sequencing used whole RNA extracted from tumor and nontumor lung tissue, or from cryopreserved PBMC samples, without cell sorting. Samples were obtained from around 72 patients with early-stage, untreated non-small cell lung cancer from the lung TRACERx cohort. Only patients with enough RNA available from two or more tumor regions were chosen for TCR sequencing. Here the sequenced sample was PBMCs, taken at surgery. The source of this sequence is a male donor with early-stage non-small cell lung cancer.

The CDR3 here reads CASSLELWGQGDEQYF. In nucleotides, the sequence is TGTGCCAGCAGTTTAGAGTTGTGGGGTCAGGGGGACGAGCAGTACTTC. The V gene is TRBV12-3 or TRBV12-4 and the J gene is TRBJ2-7, and 7 junction bases match TRBD1. The CDR3 sequence holds 16 residues, the cysteine and phenylalanine included. CDR3 DNA only is kept here, 48 bases in frame from base 1. The germline V end is reduced by 1 base and the J end by 5 bases; junction bases left unmatched: 11.